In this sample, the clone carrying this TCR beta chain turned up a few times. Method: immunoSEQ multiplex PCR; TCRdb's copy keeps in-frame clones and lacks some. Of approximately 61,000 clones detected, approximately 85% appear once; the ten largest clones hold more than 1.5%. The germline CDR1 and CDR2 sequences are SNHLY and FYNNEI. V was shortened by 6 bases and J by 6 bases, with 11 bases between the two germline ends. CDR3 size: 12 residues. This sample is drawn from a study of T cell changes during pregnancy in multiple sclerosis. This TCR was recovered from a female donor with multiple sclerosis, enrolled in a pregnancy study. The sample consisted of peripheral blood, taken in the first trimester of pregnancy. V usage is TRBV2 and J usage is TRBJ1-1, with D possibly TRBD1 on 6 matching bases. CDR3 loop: CASRYRVAEAFF. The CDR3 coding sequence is TGTGCCAGCAGATACAGGGTGGCTGAAGCTTTCTTT.